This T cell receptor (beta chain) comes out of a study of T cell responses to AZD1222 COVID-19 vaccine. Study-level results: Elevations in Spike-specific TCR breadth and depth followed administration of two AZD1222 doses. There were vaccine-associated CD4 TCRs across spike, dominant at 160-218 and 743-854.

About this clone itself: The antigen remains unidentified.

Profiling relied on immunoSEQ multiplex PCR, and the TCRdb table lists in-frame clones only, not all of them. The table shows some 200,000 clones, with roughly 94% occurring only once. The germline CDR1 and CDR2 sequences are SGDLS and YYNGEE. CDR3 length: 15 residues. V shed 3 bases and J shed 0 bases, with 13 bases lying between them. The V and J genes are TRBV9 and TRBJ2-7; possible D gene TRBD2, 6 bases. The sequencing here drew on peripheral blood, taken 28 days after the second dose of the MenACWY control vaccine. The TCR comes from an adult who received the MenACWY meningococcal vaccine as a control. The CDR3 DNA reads TGTGCCAGCAGCGCGTCCGGGACTGTCTCCTACGAGCAGTACTTC. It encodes CASSASGTVSYEQYF.